Listed below are T cell receptor beta chains from one sample, sequenced in a study of T-cell reconstitution after alpha-beta-depleted transplantation in children. From the PCR reads, TCRdb called clonotypes with MiXCR, one entry per CDR3 protein. Of some 600,000 distinct CDR3 sequences in the sample, roughly 13% were seen once. Sequences were derived from PBMCs, mostly from graft donor cells, sampled 360 days after TCRalphabeta/CD19-depleted stem cell transplant. These receptors were collected from a male patient between 10 and 17 years old who had a stem cell transplant for acute myeloid leukemia, so the T cells may come from the graft donor. CDR3s include the opening cysteine and the closing phenylalanine or tryptophan. D genes are given only for firm matches. Size tells how often a clone was seen (once, few, many) or the class of an expanded clone, and some rows leave it out.

CDR3 DNA,CDR3 protein,D gene,J gene,clone size,V gene
TGCAGTGCTAGAGCTCTAGCGGGAGGGCCCTACGAGCAGTACTTC,CSARALAGGPYEQYF,TRBD2,TRBJ2-7,few,TRBV20-1
TGCGCCAGCAGCTTGGTCGGGAATAGGGCCCCATTAACCGATACGCAGTATTTT,CASSLVGNRAPLTDTQYF,NA,TRBJ2-3,many,TRBV5-1
TGTGCCAGCAGCCTCCTACAAGGTTTAGGCTCGAACGAGCAGTACTTC,CASSLLQGLGSNEQYF,NA,TRBJ2-7,NA,TRBV3-1
TGCGCCAGCAGCCAAGAAGCAGGTCCCACAGATACGCAGTATTTT,CASSQEAGPTDTQYF,NA,TRBJ2-3,few,TRBV4-3
TGCGCCAGCAGCTTGGCCTGGACAGTATTACCCTACGAGCAGTACTTC,CASSLAWTVLPYEQYF,NA,TRBJ2-7,few,TRBV5-1
TGTGCCAGCAGTTTCCTAGGGGACAGGGAAGAGACCCAGTACTTC,CASSFLGDREETQYF,TRBD1,TRBJ2-5,NA,TRBV12-3/TRBV12-4
TGTGCCAGCAGTGAAAGGACGGCAGGTCCCCCCTACGAGCAGTACTTC,CASSERTAGPPYEQYF,NA,TRBJ2-7,NA,TRBV25-1
TGTGCCAGCAGTTTACAGGCAGGGGAGGCCTATGGCTACACCTTC,CASSLQAGEAYGYTF,NA,TRBJ1-2,few,TRBV28
TGTGCCAGCAGCTCAACTAGATTCAATGAGCAGTTCTTC,CASSSTRFNEQFF,NA,TRBJ2-1,NA,TRBV7-8
TGCAGCACCGGGACTAGCGGGACCCTTTCGCGTATGACCCAGTACTTC,CSTGTSGTLSRMTQYF,TRBD2,TRBJ2-5,NA,TRBV20-1
TGCGCCAGCAGCCAAGCCTTTGTCGGAGGCACGCAGTATTTT,CASSQAFVGGTQYF,NA,TRBJ2-3,NA,TRBV4-1
TGTGCCATCAGTGAGTCGGCAGTCTGGTACGAGCAGTACTTC,CAISESAVWYEQYF,NA,TRBJ2-7,NA,TRBV10-3
TGCAGTGCCAACAAGTACCCGAGGACGCCAACTAATGAAAAACTGTTTTTT,CSANKYPRTPTNEKLFF,NA,TRBJ1-4,few,TRBV20-1
TGTGCCAGCAGCTTAGCCCTTGGACCCACAGATACGCAGTATTTT,CASSLALGPTDTQYF,NA,TRBJ2-3,few,TRBV7-3
TGTGCCAGCAGTGATCCGGGACAGGGGTTAGGGGGACTCGGCGGGGAGCTGTTTTTT,CASSDPGQGLGGLGGELFF,TRBD1,TRBJ2-2,few,TRBV6-1
TGTGCCAGCAGCTCAGCGGGGGCCTCGCTAGAGACCCAGTACTTC,CASSSAGASLETQYF,TRBD2,TRBJ2-5,NA,TRBV7-2
TGTGCCAGCAGCGTGTCACCGGGACTAGCAGGCAATGAGCAGTTCTTC,CASSVSPGLAGNEQFF,TRBD2,TRBJ2-1,NA,TRBV9
TGTGCCAGCAGCGACTTAGGGGGCACTGAAGCTTTCTTT,CASSDLGGTEAFF,NA,TRBJ1-1,NA,TRBV27
TGTGCCAGCAGCCAAGGACAGGGGGCCTCCTACGAGCAGTACTTC,CASSQGQGASYEQYF,TRBD1,TRBJ2-7,NA,TRBV14
TGCGCCAGCAGCCATAGGGGGGGTGAGCAGTTCTTC,CASSHRGGEQFF,NA,TRBJ2-1,few,TRBV5-1
TGTGCCAGCAGTTACGTGGCGGGAGTGTACGAGCAGTACTTC,CASSYVAGVYEQYF,TRBD2,TRBJ2-7,NA,TRBV6-2/TRBV6-3
TGTGCCAGCAGCTTATTGGGTACAGCCCTACCCTCCTACGAGCAGTACTTC,CASSLLGTALPSYEQYF,NA,TRBJ2-7,NA,TRBV7-2
TGTGCCAGCAGCTTAGGCTCAGGGGGTCAGCCCCAGCATTTT,CASSLGSGGQPQHF,TRBD1,TRBJ1-5,few,TRBV13
TGCAGCGTTGGTGGCCCAGCGGGCGAGCAGTACTTC,CSVGGPAGEQYF,NA,TRBJ2-7,many,TRBV29-1
TGTGCCTGGAGATCGGGGCGGAACACTGAAGCTTTCTTT,CAWRSGRNTEAFF,NA,TRBJ1-1,many,TRBV30
TGTGCCAGCAGTTTATCCCCCCGAGACAGGGCAGCGGAAGCTTTCTTT,CASSLSPRDRAAEAFF,TRBD1,TRBJ1-1,many,TRBV27
TGTGCCAGCAGTTCAGTGAGGGGGCTATTCAATGAGCAGTTCTTC,CASSSVRGLFNEQFF,TRBD1,TRBJ2-1,few,TRBV12-3/TRBV12-4
TGTGCCAGCAGTTCACAGGGCGCAACTAATGAAAAACTGTTTTTT,CASSSQGATNEKLFF,NA,TRBJ1-4,few,TRBV28
TGTGCCAGCAGTTACTCGGCTAGCGGGAGCCCCTACGAGCAGTACTTC,CASSYSASGSPYEQYF,TRBD2,TRBJ2-7,many,TRBV6-5
TGTGCCAGCAGTCCCGTTGGGGGGGGGCCGTTCTTC,CASSPVGGGPFF,NA,TRBJ2-1,NA,TRBV28
TGTGCCAGCAGCTTAACCCCGAAAGGTCCCCCTAGCACAGATACGCAGTATTTT,CASSLTPKGPPSTDTQYF,NA,TRBJ2-3,NA,TRBV7-3
TGTGCCAGCACCGGACTAGCGGGAGGCCTTGAGCAGTTCTTC,CASTGLAGGLEQFF,TRBD2,TRBJ2-1,NA,TRBV6-1
TGCGCCAGCAGCCGACTAGACAGGGGGCCAATCAATGAGCAGTTCTTC,CASSRLDRGPINEQFF,TRBD1,TRBJ2-1,many,TRBV4-3
TGTGCCAGCAGCTTAGATTACCTCAAACAAGAGACCCAGTACTTC,CASSLDYLKQETQYF,NA,TRBJ2-5,NA,TRBV7-2
TGCAGCGTTGCAACTTTAACTAGCGGTCTAAGCTCCTACGAGCAGTACTTC,CSVATLTSGLSSYEQYF,TRBD2,TRBJ2-7,few,TRBV29-1
TGTGCCAGCAGTCGGGGAGGCCGATACAATGAGCAGTTCTTC,CASSRGGRYNEQFF,NA,TRBJ2-1,NA,TRBV7-3
TGTGCCAGCAGCTTAGTGTCGGGACATCTCAATGAGCAGTTCTTC,CASSLVSGHLNEQFF,NA,TRBJ2-1,NA,TRBV7-2
TGTGCCAGCGGGCCACTAGTTCACGATGAGCAGTTCTTC,CASGPLVHDEQFF,NA,TRBJ2-1,NA,TRBV14
TGTGCCAGCAGCTCCTTGGGGCTGTTTTTCTGTGGATACAATGAGCAGTTCTTC,CASSSLGLFFCGYNEQFF,NA,TRBJ2-1,NA,TRBV11-2
TGTGCCAGCAGCGCCCCGGGACTAGGAAAAGACAATGAGCAGTTCTTC,CASSAPGLGKDNEQFF,TRBD2,TRBJ2-1,NA,TRBV7-9
TGCGCCAGCAGCCTCTCGACAGGGGGCTCCGGGGAGCTGTTTTTT,CASSLSTGGSGELFF,TRBD1,TRBJ2-2,NA,TRBV5-1
TGTGCCGGCGGCAGACACAATCAGCCCCAGCATTTT,CAGGRHNQPQHF,NA,TRBJ1-5,NA,TRBV30
TGTGCCATCAGTGGGGTCCCCATCGAGGAAGAGACCCAGTACTTC,CAISGVPIEEETQYF,NA,TRBJ2-5,NA,TRBV10-3
TGTGCCAGCAGTGGTATGAGGGCTAGAGAGACCCAGTACTTC,CASSGMRARETQYF,NA,TRBJ2-5,few,TRBV2
TGCAGCGTCGCCGGGACACGGACCTACGAGCAGTACTTC,CSVAGTRTYEQYF,NA,TRBJ2-7,NA,TRBV29-1
TGTGCCAGCAGGAGATCCGGGACTAGCGGGCGAGAGACCCAGTACTTC,CASRRSGTSGRETQYF,TRBD2,TRBJ2-5,many,TRBV12-3/TRBV12-4
TGCGCCAGCAGCCCAGGACTAGCGGGAGGATTGGACGAGCAGTACTTC,CASSPGLAGGLDEQYF,TRBD2,TRBJ2-7,NA,TRBV5-1
TGTGCCAGCAGTTACGTCCATCGAGGACAGTCCCAGAACACTGAAGCTTTCTTT,CASSYVHRGQSQNTEAFF,NA,TRBJ1-1,NA,TRBV6-5
TGCAGTGCGCGGGGACTAGCGGGAGGGCGGAATGAGCAGTTCTTC,CSARGLAGGRNEQFF,TRBD2,TRBJ2-1,NA,TRBV20-1
TGTGCCAGCTTTGGCTTAGTAGGACAGGTAGCTACCTACGAGCAGTACTTC,CASFGLVGQVATYEQYF,TRBD1,TRBJ2-7,once,TRBV2
TGTGCCAGCAGCTTCGGCCCCAGCGCCCTCAGCTCCTACGAGCAGTACTTC,CASSFGPSALSSYEQYF,NA,TRBJ2-7,few,TRBV7-9
TGTGCCCACGAAAACTATGGCTACACCTTC,CAHENYGYTF,NA,TRBJ1-2,NA,TRBV30
TGCAGCGTCGCCGCGCAGGGGGCCGAGCAGTACTTC,CSVAAQGAEQYF,TRBD1,TRBJ2-7,NA,TRBV29-1